These 11 T cell receptor beta chains were sequenced from one sample in a study of T cell repertoires in cytomegalovirus infection. From the reads, TCRdb called clonotypes with MiXCR, one entry per CDR3 protein. The top ten clones hold approximately 10% of a sample with about 400,000 distinct CDR3 sequences, around a sixth of them seen once. Material for sequencing was PBMCs. Receptors were obtained from a human donor in good health (CMV status not recorded). Some clones in this sample may be carry-over from other donors' samples.

In regard to this clonotype: This sequence may be a read error, since a much larger clone differs from it by one base. The chain employs TRBV20-1 and TRBJ2-1; D not resolved. The CDR3 extends over 12 amino acids. CDR1 is DFQATT, CDR2 SNEGSKA, per germline (reference sequence). Trimming cost V 6 bases and J 6 bases, with 12 bases left between them. In DNA, the CDR3 is TGCAGTGCCCAAAGATCCCCCAATGAGCAGTTCTTC. It translates to CSAQRSPNEQFF.

The V gene is TRBV20-1, the J gene TRBJ1-4; 10 nucleotides match TRBD1. Germline CDR1 reads DFQATT; CDR2 reads SNEGSKA (reference sequence). Trimming at V came to 0 bases and at J to 8 bases, leaving 6 bases not matched to a gene. The CDR3 length is 15 residues. CDR3 nucleotide sequence: TGCAGTGCTAGAGAAGGGACAGGGGCGGGGGAAAAACTGTTTTTT. Translation gives CSAREGTGAGEKLFF.

There are many counts of this clonotype. The genes are TRBV7-8 and TRBJ1-4; no clear D gene. The CDR3 sequence is 13 residues long. V was pared by 11 bases and J by 8 bases, with 18 bases between. Germline V gives CDR1 SGHVS, CDR2 FQNEAQ. CDR3 amino acids: CASLPEVPEKLFF. The CDR3 DNA reads as TGTGCCTCCCTCCCCGAGGTACCCGAAAAACTGTTTTTT.

In its sample, this clonotype was seen a few times. CDR3 residues: CSARYRGSEQYF. In nucleotides, the CDR3 is TGCAGTGCTAGGTACAGGGGGAGCGAGCAGTACTTC. V gene TRBV20-1 combines with J gene TRBJ2-7; TRBD1 matches 8 bases. From germline, CDR1 is DFQATT and CDR2 SNEGSKA (reference sequence). The V segment lost 3 bases and the J segment 6 bases; nucleotides outside the gene matches: 4. The CDR3 runs 12 residues.

This clonotype has only a few counts. This sequence joins TRBV7-2 and TRBJ2-7; D unresolved. V lost 2 bases to trimming and J lost 0 bases, with 5 bases between them. The CDR3 length is 13 residues. The germline CDR1 and CDR2 sequences are SGHTA and FQGNSA. CDR3 DNA sequence: TGTGCCAGCAGCTTAACCCGCTCCTACGAGCAGTACTTC. Translation: CASSLTRSYEQYF.

V is TRBV5-4 and J is TRBJ2-1; no clear D. The CDR3 has 14 amino acids. CDR1 SGHNT and CDR2 YYREEE come from the germline V gene (reference sequence). The V end was cut by 1 base, the J end by 5 bases, with 10 bases between. CDR3 sequence: CASSLLRRNNEQFF. The CDR3, as DNA: TGTGCCAGCAGCTTGTTGCGGCGGAACAATGAGCAGTTCTTC.

This clonotype has at least ten counts. The chain links TRBV14 to TRBJ2-2; unclear D gene. The CDR3 runs 14 residues. V shed 2 bases and J shed 6 bases, with 10 bases lying between them. Germline CDR1 is SGHDN and CDR2 is FVKESK. The CDR3 here is CASSQNLGSGELFF. DNA for the CDR3: TGTGCCAGCAGCCAAAACTTAGGTTCCGGGGAGCTGTTTTTT.

This clonotype occurred many times. The chain carries TRBV7-6 and TRBJ2-5, with 9 bases lining up with TRBD2. The V gene's germline CDR1 is SGHVS and CDR2 FNYEAQ. V dropped 7 bases and J dropped 5; count of bases not matched to a gene: 14. CDR3 length equals 16 residues. The CDR3 DNA reads TGTGCCAGCACCCAAGGCGCGGGAGGGCGGAGGGAGACCCAGTACTTC. Translating it yields CASTQGAGGRRETQYF.

At least ten counts were recorded for this clonotype. V gene TRBV28 combines with J gene TRBJ1-5, with D possibly being TRBD1 (5 bases). CDR3 length equals 13 residues. The V end lost 5 bases, the J end lost 3 bases, and 8 bases lay between the germline ends. From germline, CDR1 is MDHEN and CDR2 SYDVKM. DNA for the CDR3: TGTGCCAGCAGTGAGACAGACAATCAGCCCCAGCATTTT. Protein sequence: CASSETDNQPQHF.

This clonotype was counted a few times. This chain joins TRBV20-1 and TRBJ2-1; TRBD2 aligns across 9 bases. Germline V gene sequence: CDR1 DFQATT, CDR2 SNEGSKA (reference sequence). This CDR3 region has 17 residues. V was clipped by 2 bases and J by 0 bases; unmatched bases: 8. The CDR3 DNA sequence: TGCAGTGCTAGATACCCGGGCGGGGGGGCCTCCTACAATGAGCAGTTCTTC. The encoded protein is CSARYPGGGASYNEQFF.

This clonotype appeared a few times. This sequence may be a read error, since a much larger clone differs from it by one base. CDR3 sequence reads: CASSSSGETDTQYF. The CDR3 DNA is TGTGCCAGCAGCTCGAGCGGGGAAACAGATACGCAGTATTTT. The chain employs TRBV4-2 and TRBJ2-3, with 7 nucleotides matching TRBD2. The CDR3 extends over 14 amino acids. The germline V gene has CDR1 LGHNA and CDR2 YNFKEQ. Trimming at V came to 5 bases and at J to 3 bases, leaving 5 bases not matched to a gene.